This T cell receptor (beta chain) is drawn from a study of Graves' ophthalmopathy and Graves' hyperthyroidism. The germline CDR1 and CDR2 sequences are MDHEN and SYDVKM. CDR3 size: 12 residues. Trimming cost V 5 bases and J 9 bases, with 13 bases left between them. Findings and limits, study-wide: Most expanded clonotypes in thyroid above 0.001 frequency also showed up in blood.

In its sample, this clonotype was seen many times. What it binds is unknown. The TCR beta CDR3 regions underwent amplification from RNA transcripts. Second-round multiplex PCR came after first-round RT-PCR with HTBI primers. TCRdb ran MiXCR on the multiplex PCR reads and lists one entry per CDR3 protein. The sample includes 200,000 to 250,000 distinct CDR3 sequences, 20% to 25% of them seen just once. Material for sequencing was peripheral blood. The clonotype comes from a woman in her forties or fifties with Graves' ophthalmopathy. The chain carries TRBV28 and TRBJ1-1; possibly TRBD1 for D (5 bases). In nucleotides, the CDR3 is TGTGCCAGCAGTAAGGTCCGGACAAAAGCTTTCTTT. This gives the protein CASSKVRTKAFF.